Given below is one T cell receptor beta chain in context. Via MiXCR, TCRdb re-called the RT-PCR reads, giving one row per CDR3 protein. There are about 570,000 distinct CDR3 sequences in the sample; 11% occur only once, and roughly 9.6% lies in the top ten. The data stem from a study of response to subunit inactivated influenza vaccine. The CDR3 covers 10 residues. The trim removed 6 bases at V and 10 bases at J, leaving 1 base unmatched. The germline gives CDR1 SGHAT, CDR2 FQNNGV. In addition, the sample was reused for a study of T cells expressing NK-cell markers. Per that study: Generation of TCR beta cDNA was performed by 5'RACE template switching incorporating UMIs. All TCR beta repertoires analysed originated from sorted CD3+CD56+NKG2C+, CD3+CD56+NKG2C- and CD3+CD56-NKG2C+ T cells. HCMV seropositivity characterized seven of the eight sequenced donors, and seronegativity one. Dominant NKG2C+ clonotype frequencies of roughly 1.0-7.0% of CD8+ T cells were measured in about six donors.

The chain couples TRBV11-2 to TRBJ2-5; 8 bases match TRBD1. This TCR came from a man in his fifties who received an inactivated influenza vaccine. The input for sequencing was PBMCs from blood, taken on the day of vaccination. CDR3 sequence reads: CASRGQDQYF. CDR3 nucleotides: TGTGCCAGCAGGGGACAGGACCAGTACTTC.